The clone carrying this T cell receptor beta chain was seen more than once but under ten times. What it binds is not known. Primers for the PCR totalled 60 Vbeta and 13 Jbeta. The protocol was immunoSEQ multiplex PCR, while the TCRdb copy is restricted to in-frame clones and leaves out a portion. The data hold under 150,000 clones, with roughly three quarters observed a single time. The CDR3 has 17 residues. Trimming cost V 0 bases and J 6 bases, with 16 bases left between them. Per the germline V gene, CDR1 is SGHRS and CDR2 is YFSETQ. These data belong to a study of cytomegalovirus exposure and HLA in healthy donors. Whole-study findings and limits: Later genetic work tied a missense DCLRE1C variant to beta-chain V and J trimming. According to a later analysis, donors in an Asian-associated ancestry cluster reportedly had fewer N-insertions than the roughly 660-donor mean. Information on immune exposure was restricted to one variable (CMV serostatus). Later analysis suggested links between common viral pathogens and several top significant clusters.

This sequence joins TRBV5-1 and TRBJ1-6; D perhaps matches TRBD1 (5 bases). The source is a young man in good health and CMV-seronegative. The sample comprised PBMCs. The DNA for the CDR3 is TGCGCCAGCAGCTTGGTGGGCAGGGATTCGATTAATTCACCCCTCCACTTT. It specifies CASSLVGRDSINSPLHF.